Listed below are T cell receptor beta chains from one sample, sequenced in a study of blood T cell repertoires in COVID-19. Measured with immunoSEQ multiplex PCR; TCRdb has only the in-frame clones, and not every one. The sample consists of around 500,000 clones, more than 75% of them appearing once. Sequenced material: PBMCs or T cells enriched from blood (not recorded which). The receptor source for this set is a middle-aged woman who had recovered from COVID-19. CDR3s include the opening cysteine and the closing phenylalanine or tryptophan. Each record gives: CDR3 DNA, CDR3 protein, D gene, clone size, J gene, V gene. A D gene is named only where the DNA matches it firmly. Rows may omit the clone size; those that give it use once, few, many or a size class.

cdr3_nt: TGTGCCAGCAGTTATGCCGGTTACACCGGGGAGCTGTTTTTT; cdr3_aa: CASSYAGYTGELFF; d_call: .; clone_size: .; j_call: TRBJ2-2; v_call: TRBV6-5
cdr3_nt: TGTGCCAGCAGCTTGAGATTAGCGGGAGGGCCAAGGGAGCAGTTCTTC; cdr3_aa: CASSLRLAGGPREQFF; d_call: TRBD2; clone_size: .; j_call: TRBJ2-1; v_call: TRBV7-9
cdr3_nt: TGCAGCGTTGTAAGGGGGCTTGGGACTGAAGCTTTCTTT; cdr3_aa: CSVVRGLGTEAFF; d_call: TRBD1; clone_size: .; j_call: TRBJ1-1; v_call: TRBV29-1
cdr3_nt: TGTGCCGCCACGACCGCCATTACCGGGTATAATTCACCCCTCCACTTT; cdr3_aa: CAATTAITGYNSPLHF; d_call: .; clone_size: .; j_call: TRBJ1-6; v_call: TRBV7-9
cdr3_nt: TGTGCCAGCAGTTACTCTTTCCAGGGGGCGAATCAGCCCCAGCATTTT; cdr3_aa: CASSYSFQGANQPQHF; d_call: TRBD1; clone_size: .; j_call: TRBJ1-5; v_call: TRBV6-5
cdr3_nt: TGTGCTAGTTTGAACAGGGTTCAGGAGACCCAGTACTTC; cdr3_aa: CASLNRVQETQYF; d_call: .; clone_size: .; j_call: TRBJ2-5; v_call: TRBV6-5
cdr3_nt: TGCGCCAGCAGCTCCGAACAGGGGAGAGAAAAACTGTTTTTT; cdr3_aa: CASSSEQGREKLFF; d_call: TRBD1; clone_size: .; j_call: TRBJ1-4; v_call: TRBV5-1
cdr3_nt: TGTGCCAGCATCCCCCCCGAGGGGGAAACTGAAGCTTTCTTT; cdr3_aa: CASIPPEGETEAFF; d_call: .; clone_size: .; j_call: TRBJ1-1; v_call: TRBV6-5
cdr3_nt: TGCGCCAGCAGCTTGTGGACAGGGTCTGGAAACACCATATATTTT; cdr3_aa: CASSLWTGSGNTIYF; d_call: TRBD1; clone_size: .; j_call: TRBJ1-3; v_call: TRBV5-1
cdr3_nt: TGTGCCAGCAGTGAAAGGGAGCCGCCGGAACGCTATAATTCACCCCTCCACTTT; cdr3_aa: CASSEREPPERYNSPLHF; d_call: .; clone_size: .; j_call: TRBJ1-6; v_call: TRBV2
cdr3_nt: TGTGCCAGCAGCAGCCGAGTAGCCCTACCCCCCACTGAAGCTTTCTTT; cdr3_aa: CASSSRVALPPTEAFF; d_call: .; clone_size: .; j_call: TRBJ1-1; v_call: TRBV5-6
cdr3_nt: TGTGCCAGCAGTCCGGTCGCGGGACTGGCAGATACGCAGTATTTT; cdr3_aa: CASSPVAGLADTQYF; d_call: .; clone_size: .; j_call: TRBJ2-3; v_call: TRBV2
cdr3_nt: TGTGCCAGCAGCTTATTGGCGCAGGGGGCCTACGAGCAGTACTTC; cdr3_aa: CASSLLAQGAYEQYF; d_call: TRBD1; clone_size: .; j_call: TRBJ2-7; v_call: TRBV7-9
cdr3_nt: TGTGCCAGCTCACGCGGTAACAGGGACCACAATGAGCAGTTCTTC; cdr3_aa: CASSRGNRDHNEQFF; d_call: .; clone_size: .; j_call: TRBJ2-1; v_call: TRBV18
cdr3_nt: TGTGCCATCACCTCTACCTCGACAGGGAACTATGGCTACACCTTC; cdr3_aa: CAITSTSTGNYGYTF; d_call: TRBD1; clone_size: .; j_call: TRBJ1-2; v_call: TRBV10-3
cdr3_nt: TGTGCCAGCAGCTTCCAACAGGGGGCAGGGGGCTACACCTTC; cdr3_aa: CASSFQQGAGGYTF; d_call: TRBD1; clone_size: once; j_call: TRBJ1-2; v_call: TRBV11-3
cdr3_nt: TGTGCCAGCAGCTTAGATAGCGGGAGGTCTAATACGCAGTATTTT; cdr3_aa: CASSLDSGRSNTQYF; d_call: TRBD2; clone_size: .; j_call: TRBJ2-3; v_call: TRBV7-2
cdr3_nt: TGTGCCAGCAGCCCCAGGACAGGGAGCACAGATACGCAGTATTTT; cdr3_aa: CASSPRTGSTDTQYF; d_call: TRBD1; clone_size: .; j_call: TRBJ2-3; v_call: TRBV14
cdr3_nt: TGCGCCAGCAGCCAAGTTCCCTCTACTACCAACTACGAGCAGTACTTC; cdr3_aa: CASSQVPSTTNYEQYF; d_call: .; clone_size: .; j_call: TRBJ2-7; v_call: TRBV4-3
cdr3_nt: TGTGCCAGCAGCAGCCGGGACAGGAAAACTTTCTTT; cdr3_aa: CASSSRDRKTFF; d_call: TRBD1; clone_size: .; j_call: TRBJ1-1; v_call: TRBV11-3
cdr3_nt: TGTGCCACCAGCAGAGACACTAGTAGAGAGACCCAGTACTTC; cdr3_aa: CATSRDTSRETQYF; d_call: .; clone_size: .; j_call: TRBJ2-5; v_call: TRBV15
cdr3_nt: TGTGCCACCAGCAGAGATTGGGGGGACGCGGAGCTGTTTTTT; cdr3_aa: CATSRDWGDAELFF; d_call: .; clone_size: once; j_call: TRBJ2-2; v_call: TRBV15
cdr3_nt: TGTGCCAGCAGCTTAGCCCTCAGACTAGCGGGAGGTTTTAGGGGAAGAGAGACCCAGTACTTC; cdr3_aa: CASSLALRLAGGFRGRETQYF; d_call: TRBD2; clone_size: .; j_call: TRBJ2-5; v_call: TRBV7-2
cdr3_nt: TGTGCCAGCAGCCCCGACAGGGTTTCACCCCTCCACTTT; cdr3_aa: CASSPDRVSPLHF; d_call: TRBD1; clone_size: .; j_call: TRBJ1-6; v_call: TRBV3-1/TRBV3-2
cdr3_nt: TGTGCCAGCAGCTTCAGTGAAAAACTGTTTTTT; cdr3_aa: CASSFSEKLFF; d_call: .; clone_size: .; j_call: TRBJ1-4; v_call: TRBV11-2
cdr3_nt: TGTGCCAGCAGCCCCGGTCAGGGTAGTGTTCAGTATTTT; cdr3_aa: CASSPGQGSVQYF; d_call: .; clone_size: .; j_call: TRBJ2-3; v_call: TRBV11-2
cdr3_nt: TGTGCCAGCAGCCAAGTAAGCAGGGGACTAGGCGAGCAGTACTTC; cdr3_aa: CASSQVSRGLGEQYF; d_call: TRBD2; clone_size: .; j_call: TRBJ2-7; v_call: TRBV14
cdr3_nt: TGTGCCAGCAGCCCCGGGTTGAGGAACACCGGGGAGCTGTTTTTT; cdr3_aa: CASSPGLRNTGELFF; d_call: .; clone_size: .; j_call: TRBJ2-2; v_call: TRBV7-6
cdr3_nt: TGTGCCAGCAGCGACGAAAGGGACAGACGGACACAAGAGACCCAGTACTTC; cdr3_aa: CASSDERDRRTQETQYF; d_call: TRBD1; clone_size: .; j_call: TRBJ2-5; v_call: TRBV5-6
cdr3_nt: TGTGCCAGTATCGACTTACGGACAGGGGGCACGAATGGCTACACCTTC; cdr3_aa: CASIDLRTGGTNGYTF; d_call: TRBD1; clone_size: once; j_call: TRBJ1-2; v_call: TRBV19
cdr3_nt: TGTGCCAGCTCACGAACTCTGAACACTGAAGCTTTCTTT; cdr3_aa: CASSRTLNTEAFF; d_call: .; clone_size: .; j_call: TRBJ1-1; v_call: TRBV18
cdr3_nt: TGTGCCAGCAGCTTGTACCAGTCAAATGAAAAACTGTTTTTT; cdr3_aa: CASSLYQSNEKLFF; d_call: .; clone_size: .; j_call: TRBJ1-4; v_call: TRBV11-2
cdr3_nt: TGTGCCAGCAGCGCGGCCTACGAGCAGTACTTC; cdr3_aa: CASSAAYEQYF; d_call: .; clone_size: .; j_call: TRBJ2-7; v_call: TRBV7-2
cdr3_nt: TGTGCCAGCTCACTTTCAGCGAATAGCAATCAGCCCCAGCATTTT; cdr3_aa: CASSLSANSNQPQHF; d_call: .; clone_size: few; j_call: TRBJ1-5; v_call: TRBV18
cdr3_nt: TGCGCCAGCAGCTTGGACGGGAGCTCCTACGAGCAGTACTTC; cdr3_aa: CASSLDGSSYEQYF; d_call: .; clone_size: .; j_call: TRBJ2-7; v_call: TRBV5-1
cdr3_nt: TGTGCCAGCAGTGAGCGGGCTTTTCCATACGGGGAGCTGTTTTTT; cdr3_aa: CASSERAFPYGELFF; d_call: .; clone_size: .; j_call: TRBJ2-2; v_call: TRBV6-1
cdr3_nt: TGTGCCAGCAGCCAAGGGACAGCTTATGGCTACACCTTC; cdr3_aa: CASSQGTAYGYTF; d_call: .; clone_size: .; j_call: TRBJ1-2; v_call: TRBV3-1/TRBV3-2
cdr3_nt: TGTGCCAGCAGCCCGTGGGGGGGACAGGGGAGTGATACGCAGTATTTT; cdr3_aa: CASSPWGGQGSDTQYF; d_call: TRBD1; clone_size: .; j_call: TRBJ2-3; v_call: TRBV9
cdr3_nt: TGTGCCAGCAGTTACCCAACGGGAGAGACCCAGTACTTC; cdr3_aa: CASSYPTGETQYF; d_call: .; clone_size: .; j_call: TRBJ2-5; v_call: TRBV5-4